The source of this TCR beta chain is a study of T cell responses to AZD1222 COVID-19 vaccine. Assay used: immunoSEQ multiplex PCR; TCRdb lists only in-frame clones, some missing. Here the sample spans fewer than 110,000 clones, about 90% being singletons. V lost 0 bases, J lost 4 bases, and 12 bases lay in between. The CDR3 is made up of 14 amino acids. Per germline, CDR1 GTSNPN and CDR2 SVGIG (reference sequence). This clone was detected once. Antigen specificity is unknown. Study findings and constraints: The peak T cell response came first, and repertoires were sampled only after it. The CD4 TCRs associated with vaccination extended across spike and predominated at 160-218 and 743-854.

The receptor's source is an adult in good health. This rearrangement joins TRBV30 to TRBJ1-1, with a tentative D call TRBD1 (5 bases). Sequences were derived from peripheral blood, sampled on day 0 of AZD1222 vaccination. This chain's CDR3 is CAWSVSGGSTEAFF. CDR3 coding DNA: TGTGCCTGGAGTGTATCGGGGGGAAGCACTGAAGCTTTCTTT.